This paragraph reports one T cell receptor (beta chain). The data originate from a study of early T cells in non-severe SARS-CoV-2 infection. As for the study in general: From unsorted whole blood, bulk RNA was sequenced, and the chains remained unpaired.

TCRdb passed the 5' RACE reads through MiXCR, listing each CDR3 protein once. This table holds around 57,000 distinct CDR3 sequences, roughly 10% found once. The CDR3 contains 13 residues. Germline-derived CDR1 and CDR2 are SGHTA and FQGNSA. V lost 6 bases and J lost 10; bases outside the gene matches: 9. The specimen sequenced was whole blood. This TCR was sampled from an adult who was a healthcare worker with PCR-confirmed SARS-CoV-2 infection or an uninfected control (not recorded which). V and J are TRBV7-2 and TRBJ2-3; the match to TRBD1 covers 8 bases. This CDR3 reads CASRDRVKESQYF. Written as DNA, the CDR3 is TGTGCCAGCAGGGACAGGGTTAAGGAATCGCAGTATTTT.